One and the same sample provided the 20 T cell receptor beta chains below, sequenced in a study of T and B cells in COVID-19 patients. BIOMED2 TRB-A/B primer pools were used in multiplex TRB PCR. TCRdb called the multiplex PCR reads again in MiXCR, with one record for every CDR3 protein. The table includes around 8,000 distinct CDR3 sequences, 40% detected once. TRB was amplified from around 230-520 ng of blood genomic DNA. The sample comprised blood. The receptor source for this set is a human donor who had recovered from COVID-19.

The DNA for the CDR3 is TGCGCCAGCAGCTTTTCAACATATGGCTACACCTTC. It yields the protein CASSFSTYGYTF. The genes are TRBV5-1 and TRBJ1-2; D is uncertain. This CDR3 contains 12 residues. Germline V CDR1 and CDR2: SGHRS, YFSETQ. Trimming shortened V by 2 bases and J by 5 bases, and 7 bases separated the two germline ends.

V is TRBV20-1 and J is TRBJ1-1; D gene unclear. The V end was cut by 0 bases, the J end by 5 bases, with 16 bases between. Germline assignment: CDR1 DFQATT and CDR2 SNEGSKA (reference sequence). There are 15 residues in the CDR3. This CDR3 reads CSARDPKAGQTEAFF. CDR3 in DNA: TGCAGTGCTAGAGATCCGAAGGCAGGTCAAACTGAAGCTTTCTTT.

This rearrangement joins TRBV5-4 to TRBJ2-3, with 10 bases that match TRBD2. After removal of 5 bases from V and 6 bases from J, the junction contained 9 bases not matched to a gene. Germline-derived CDR1 and CDR2 are SGHNT and YYREEE (reference sequence). This CDR3 is 15 amino acids long. The CDR3 coding sequence is TGTGCCAGCAGTAGCGGGGGGAGCGTATCGGATACGCAGTATTTT. As protein: CASSSGGSVSDTQYF.

Turning to this clonotype: At one end the junction does not follow the germline gene, possibly because of a read error. This sequence joins TRBV5-6 and TRBJ2-2; 8 positions match TRBD2. This CDR3 region has 16 residues. CDR1 and CDR2 (germline): SGHDT, YYEEEE. The CDR3 sequence: CASSQDRGGNTGELFF. CDR3 nucleotide sequence: TGCGCCAGCAGCCAAGATCGGGGGGGGAACACCGGGGAGCTGTTTTTT.

This clonotype was seen more than once but under ten times. V is TRBV30 and J is TRBJ2-5; D is possibly TRBD1 (5 bases). This CDR3 spans 13 amino acids. Looked up from germline, CDR1 is GTSNPN and CDR2 is SVGIG (reference sequence). Trimming took 4 bases from V and 2 from J, leaving 11 bases between them. The CDR3 sequence: CAWTDSGQETQYF. CDR3 in DNA: TGTGCCTGGACCGATTCAGGGCAAGAGACCCAGTACTTC. Looking up the rest from reference TRBV30 and TRBJ2-5 gives the full variable domain: SQTIHQWPATLVQPVGSPLSLECTVEGTSNPNLYWYRQAAGRGLQLLFYSVGIGQISSEVPQNLSASRPQDRQFILSSKKLLLSDSGFYLCAWTDSGQETQYFGPGTRLLVL.

The rearrangement links TRBV6-5 to TRBJ1-6; D remains unclear. Trimming cost V 6 bases and J 2 bases, with 5 bases left between them. Looked up from germline, CDR1 is MNHEY and CDR2 is SVGAGI. CDR3 size: 13 residues. CDR3 protein: CASRETYNSPLHF. CDR3 nucleotides: TGTGCCAGCAGGGAAACCTATAATTCACCCCTCCACTTT.

The V gene is TRBV30, the J gene TRBJ1-3; D is ambiguous. V gave up 3 bases and J gave up 5 bases, with 17 bases separating them. Germline CDR1 GTSNPN, CDR2 SVGIG (reference sequence). The CDR3 contains 15 residues. CDR3 amino acids: CAWSHGVGLRNTIYF. CDR3 bases: TGTGCCTGGAGCCATGGGGTGGGCCTCAGAAACACCATATATTTT.

The V gene is TRBV30, the J gene TRBJ2-7, with unresolved D. V was cut by 0 bases and J by 9 bases, with 12 bases left in between. The CDR3 has 12 amino acids. CDR1 is GTSNPN, CDR2 SVGIG, per germline (reference sequence). In DNA, the CDR3 is TGTGCCTGGAGTGTAACTTTTTTCGGGCAGTACTTC. Its translation: CAWSVTFFGQYF.

This clonotype was seen a handful of times. V usage is TRBV5-1 and J usage is TRBJ2-7, with 11 positions matching TRBD2. Per the germline V gene, CDR1 is SGHRS and CDR2 is YFSETQ. The CDR3 runs 15 residues. V lost 3 bases, J lost 3 bases, and 5 bases stayed unmatched. CDR3 amino acids: CASSSGLAVDYEQYF. The CDR3 coding sequence is TGCGCCAGCAGCTCGGGACTAGCGGTGGACTACGAGCAGTACTTC.

About this clonotype: Compared with germline, one end of the junction differs, possibly owing to a read error. The rearrangement links TRBV7-6 to TRBJ2-2; the D gene is possibly TRBD1 (6 bases). Germline CDR1 SGHVS, CDR2 FNYEAQ. The length of the CDR3 is 14 residues. This CDR3 reads CASSSLRGTGELFF. The CDR3 DNA sequence: TGCGCCAGCAGCTCCCTCAGGGGCACCGGGGAGCTGTTTTTT.

The V call is TRBV5-1, the J call TRBJ1-5; TRBD1 matches 9 bases. The junction had 1 base not matched to a gene; V was cut back by 0 bases and J by 6 bases. Germline values: CDR1 SGHRS, CDR2 YFSETQ. This CDR3 is 14 amino acids long. The CDR3 is CASSLEQGAQPQHF. The CDR3 DNA follows: TGCGCCAGCAGCTTGGAACAGGGGGCTCAGCCCCAGCATTTT. Based on the CDR3 plus reference TRBV5-1 and TRBJ1-5, the full variable domain is KAGVTQTPRYLIKTRGQQVTLSCSPISGHRSVSWYQQTPGQGLQFLFEYFSETQRNKGNFPGRFSGRQFSNSRSEMNVSTLELGDSALYLCASSLEQGAQPQHFGDGTRLSIL.

The CDR3 DNA follows: TGTGCCAGTAGTACGACATGGGGACTGGCCCAGTACTTC. This encodes CASSTTWGLAQYF. The chain carries TRBV19 and TRBJ2-5; possibly TRBD2 for D (6 bases). The germline gives CDR1 LNHDA, CDR2 SQIVND (reference sequence). Trimming stripped 4 bases from V and 9 bases from J, with 15 bases between. CDR3 length: 13 residues. Looking up the rest from reference TRBV19 and TRBJ2-5 gives the full variable domain: DGGITQSPKYLFRKEGQNVTLSCEQNLNHDAMYWYRQDPGQGLRLIYYSQIVNDFQKGDIAEGYSVSREKKESFPLTVTSAQKNPTAFYLCASSTTWGLAQYFGPGTRLLVL.

In this sample, this clonotype is medium-sized. The chain employs TRBV5-5 and TRBJ2-5; tentatively, D is TRBD1 (6 bases). This CDR3 spans 15 amino acids. The V end lost 0 bases, the J end lost 3 bases, and 12 bases lay between the germline ends. The germline CDR1 and CDR2 sequences are SGHKS and YYEKEE (reference sequence). CDR3: CASSLVADSEETQYF. CDR3 bases: TGTGCCAGCAGCTTGGTCGCGGACAGTGAAGAGACCCAGTACTTC.

This clonotype is labeled as medium-sized (0.01 to 0.1%). The rearrangement uses TRBV27 and TRBJ2-7, with D maybe TRBD1 (6 bases). Germline V CDR1 and CDR2: MNHEY, SMNVEV (reference sequence). The CDR3 extends over 14 amino acids. The V end was cut by 4 bases, the J end by 4 bases, with 14 bases between. The CDR3 DNA follows: TGTGCCAGCAGTTGGGACGGGACACAATACGAGCAGTACTTC. Protein product: CASSWDGTQYEQYF.

With respect to this clonotype: At one of its ends the junction is not consistent with the germline gene, which may arise from a read error. The chain is built from TRBV29-1 and TRBJ1-3; D is possibly TRBD1 (6 bases). This CDR3 region has 13 residues. The germline V gene encodes CDR1 SQVTM and CDR2 ANQGSEA. CDR3 protein: CSVVGGNGNAIYF. The CDR3 DNA reads as TGCAGCGTTGTAGGGGGGAATGGAAACGCCATATATTTT.

This clonotype is categorized as medium-sized. The chain couples TRBV19 to TRBJ2-7, with 7 bases fitting TRBD2. Per the germline V gene, CDR1 is LNHDA and CDR2 is SQIVND (reference sequence). Trimming removed 1 base from V and 5 bases from J; junction bases left unmatched: 2. The CDR3 is made up of 13 amino acids. The CDR3, as DNA: TGTGCCAGTAGTATAGGACGGGGGGACGAGCAGTACTTC. The encoded protein is CASSIGRGDEQYF. Full variable domain (outside the CDR3, taken from reference TRBV19 and TRBJ2-7): DGGITQSPKYLFRKEGQNVTLSCEQNLNHDAMYWYRQDPGQGLRLIYYSQIVNDFQKGDIAEGYSVSREKKESFPLTVTSAQKNPTAFYLCASSIGRGDEQYFGPGTRLTVT.

By share of the sample, this clonotype is medium-sized. The chain combines TRBV19 with TRBJ2-1, with TRBD1 identical over 7 bases. J was trimmed by 5 bases and V by 5 bases; bases with no gene match: 9. Germline values: CDR1 LNHDA, CDR2 SQIVND (reference sequence). This CDR3 spans 15 amino acids. The CDR3 is CASSFTGVADNEQFF. CDR3 nucleotide sequence: TGTGCCAGTAGTTTCACAGGGGTTGCAGACAATGAGCAGTTCTTC.

The chain carries TRBV5-4 and TRBJ2-2; TRBD1 matches at 7 bases. J was trimmed by 1 base and V by 0 bases; bases with no gene match: 6. Per germline, CDR1 SGHNT and CDR2 YYREEE (reference sequence). This CDR3 region has 17 residues. CDR3 sequence reads: CASSLGGQFKNTGELFF. The CDR3 DNA reads TGTGCCAGCAGCTTGGGGGGACAGTTTAAGAACACCGGGGAGCTGTTTTTT.

This clonotype was observed a few times. The chain is built from TRBV5-6 and TRBJ2-2; maybe TRBD1 (6 bases). CDR1 and CDR2 from the germline V gene are SGHDT and YYEEEE. This CDR3 has 15 amino acids. Trimming took 4 bases from V and 4 from J, leaving 14 bases between them. The CDR3 spells CASSPYKTGTGELFF. For the CDR3, the DNA is TGTGCCAGCAGCCCGTACAAGACAGGCACCGGGGAGCTGTTTTTT.

The CDR3: CSVEVGQGAGGYTF. CDR3 nucleotide sequence: TGCAGCGTTGAAGTAGGACAGGGCGCAGGAGGCTACACCTTC. This rearrangement joins TRBV29-1 to TRBJ1-2; 8 nucleotides line up with TRBD1. This CDR3 has 14 residues. The J segment lost 8 bases and the V segment lost 1 base, leaving 9 bases of the junction unmatched. Germline V lookup: CDR1 SQVTM, CDR2 ANQGSEA.